Below are 9 T cell receptor beta chains sequenced from a single sample in a study of OX40 agonist ivuxolimab in advanced cancers. Only in-frame clones appear in the TCRdb table, and some are missing; sequencing was by immunoSEQ multiplex PCR. Of fewer than 25,000 clones in the sample, over 80% are singletons; the top ten hold 35% to 40%. Specimen: CD4+ or CD8+ T cells sorted from blood, collected in a trial of the OX40 agonist ivuxolimab. Every receptor here comes from an adult with an advanced solid tumor such as melanoma, head and neck, liver or kidney cancer.

This clone was seen a few times. V is TRBV5-4 and J is TRBJ2-1, with a tentative D call TRBD2 (6 bases). CDR1 SGHNT and CDR2 YYREEE come from the germline V gene (reference sequence). The germline V and J ends were trimmed by 5 bases and 5 bases, with 20 bases remaining between them. This CDR3 has 16 residues. The CDR3 reads CASRILTSINDNEQFF. Written as DNA, the CDR3 is TGTGCCAGCAGGATCCTAACTAGCATCAACGACAATGAGCAGTTCTTC.

The J gene is TRBJ1-6, the V gene TRBV7-8; TRBD1 matches at 7 bases. Trimming at V came to 4 bases and at J to 10 bases, leaving 10 bases not matched to a gene. The germline V gene has CDR1 SGHVS and CDR2 FQNEAQ. The CDR3 totals 15 residues. The CDR3 loop is CASSSFYPRGSPLHF. In nucleotides, the CDR3 is TGTGCCAGCAGCTCGTTTTACCCCAGGGGGTCACCCCTCCACTTT.

This chain connects TRBV4-3 to TRBJ2-2; possibly TRBD2 for D (6 bases). V was pared by 5 bases and J by 1 base, with 11 bases between. The CDR3 is 15 residues long. The germline CDR1 and CDR2 sequences are LGHNA and YSLEER. CDR3 DNA sequence: TGCGCCAGCAGCTTCGGGACTCTGAACACCGGGGAGCTGTTTTTT. Amino acids: CASSFGTLNTGELFF.

J is TRBJ2-5 and V is TRBV9; D is undetermined. V lost 0 bases and J 2 bases, leaving 11 bases between the germline ends. Germline assignment: CDR1 SGDLS and CDR2 YYNGEE. This CDR3 has 15 residues. In DNA, the CDR3 is TGTGCCAGCAGCGTAGAAGGCAGCCTTCAAGAGACCCAGTACTTC. It yields the protein CASSVEGSLQETQYF. The full variable domain, with the rest looked up from reference TRBV9 and TRBJ2-5, is DSGVTQTPKHLITATGQRVTLRCSPRSGDLSVYWYQQSLDQGLQFLIQYYNGEERAKGNILERFSAQQFPDLHSELNLSSLELGDSALYFCASSVEGSLQETQYFGPGTRLLVL.

The chain couples TRBV6-5 to TRBJ1-4; 7 bases map to TRBD1. This CDR3 comprises 14 residues. Germline V gives CDR1 MNHEY, CDR2 SVGAGI. The J segment lost 5 bases and the V segment lost 6 bases, leaving 6 bases of the junction unmatched. The CDR3 sequence: CASREAGGNEKLFF. As DNA, the CDR3 is TGTGCCAGCAGGGAAGCAGGGGGGAATGAAAAACTGTTTTTT.

This chain connects TRBV9 to TRBJ2-3; D could derive from TRBD1 or TRBD2 (5 bases each). The CDR3 contains 13 residues. The ends were cut back, 7 bases at V and 4 bases at J, with 13 bases in the middle. Germline-derived CDR1 and CDR2 are SGDLS and YYNGEE. In nucleotides, the CDR3 is TGTGCCAGCCGACCCCGGGGCGCAGATACGCAGTATTTT. Its translation is CASRPRGADTQYF.

A few counts support this clone. The sample contains more than one DNA sequence encoding this CDR3. The rearrangement joins TRBV11-2 to TRBJ2-1; D is uncertain. This CDR3 has 13 amino acids. V was cut by 1 base and J by 2 bases, with 3 bases left in between. Germline V gene lookup returns CDR1 SGHAT and CDR2 FQNNGV. The CDR3 here is CASSLVPYNEQFF. The DNA for the CDR3 is TGTGCCAGCAGCTTAGTGCCCTACAATGAGCAGTTCTTC. Together with reference TRBV11-2 and TRBJ2-1, the CDR3 gives the full variable domain: EAGVAQSPRYKIIEKRQSVAFWCNPISGHATLYWYQQILGQGPKLLIQFQNNGVVDDSQLPKDRFSAERLKGVDSTLKIQPAKLEDSAVYLCASSLVPYNEQFFGPGTRLTVL.

The rearrangement uses TRBV9 and TRBJ1-2; the D is unclear. With 0 bases removed from V and 0 bases from J, the gap between germline ends came to 15 bases. The CDR3 extends over 17 amino acids. Germline V CDR1 and CDR2: SGDLS, YYNGEE. As DNA, the CDR3 is TGTGCCAGCAGCGTAGCAAGGGCCACCGACCCTAACTATGGCTACACCTTC. Its protein is CASSVARATDPNYGYTF.

The gene calls are TRBV6-5 and TRBJ2-3, with a tentative D call TRBD1 (5 bases). The CDR3 runs 15 residues. Germline V gene data show CDR1 as MNHEY and CDR2 as SVGAGI. V was cut by 2 bases and J by 1 base, with 10 bases left in between. CDR3 region: CASSYMPRGTDTQYF. The CDR3 nucleotides read TGTGCCAGCAGTTACATGCCCAGGGGCACAGATACGCAGTATTTT.